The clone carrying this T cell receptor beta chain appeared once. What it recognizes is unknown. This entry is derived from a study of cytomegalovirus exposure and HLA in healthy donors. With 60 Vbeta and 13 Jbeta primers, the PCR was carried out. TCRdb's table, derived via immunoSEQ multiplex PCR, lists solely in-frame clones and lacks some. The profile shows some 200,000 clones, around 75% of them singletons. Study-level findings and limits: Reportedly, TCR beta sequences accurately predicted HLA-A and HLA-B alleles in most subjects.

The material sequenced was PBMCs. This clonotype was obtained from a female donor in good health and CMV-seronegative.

The CDR3 protein is CASSITGIISGNTIYF. In DNA form, the CDR3 reads TGTGCCAGCTCAATTACAGGCATCATCTCTGGAAACACCATATATTTT. The V call is TRBV18, the J call TRBJ1-3; a weak D match, TRBD1 (5 bases). Per germline, CDR1 KGHSH and CDR2 LQKENI. This CDR3 region has 16 residues. Trimming cost V 5 bases and J 0 bases, with 14 bases left between them.